Listed below are T cell receptor beta chains from one sample, sequenced in a study of blood T cell repertoires in COVID-19. The data were produced by immunoSEQ multiplex PCR, yet TCRdb's version contains in-frame clones alone and is incomplete. The sample consists of a few hundred thousand clones, 90% of them appearing once. The sequenced sample was PBMCs or T cells enriched from blood (not recorded which). Source of these receptors: a woman aged 18-35 years with acute COVID-19. Both conserved end residues are part of each CDR3. D genes are given only for firm matches. Size values are once, few and many counts, or a class for expanded clones, and some rows have none.

J	length	D	V	size	DNA	CDR3
TRBJ1-5	14	NA	TRBV28	NA	TGTGCCAGCAGTTTTCCCTCAGGGTATCAGCCCCAGCATTTT	CASSFPSGYQPQHF
TRBJ2-7	15	NA	TRBV9	NA	TGTGCCAGCAGCTCGCGGGTGGCGTTGGTGAGCGAGCAGTACTTC	CASSSRVALVSEQYF
TRBJ1-3	14	NA	TRBV6-5	once	TGTGCCAGCAGTTACGGGGGGGCCACAAACACCATATATTTT	CASSYGGATNTIYF
TRBJ2-1	16	TRBD2	TRBV5-1	NA	TGCGCCAGCAGCGCCGGGACTAGCGGAACAAACAATGAGCAGTTCTTC	CASSAGTSGTNNEQFF
TRBJ1-2	15	NA	TRBV11-3	once	TGTGCCAGCAGCTCCAAGGGGACATCTCTGTATGGCTACACCTTC	CASSSKGTSLYGYTF
TRBJ2-5	15	NA	TRBV19	NA	TGTGCCAGTACGAATACGATCCAGGGAATGGAGACCCAGTACTTC	CASTNTIQGMETQYF
TRBJ1-3	14	NA	TRBV1	NA	TGCACCAGCAGCGGGGGGGGCTCTGGAAACACCATATATTTT	CTSSGGGSGNTIYF
TRBJ1-2	15	TRBD1	TRBV6-5	NA	TGTGCCAGCCAAATTGTTCGAGACAGGGGTTATGGCTACACCTTC	CASQIVRDRGYGYTF
TRBJ1-1	14	NA	TRBV28	NA	TGTGCCAGCAGCTCTACAGGGATGAACACTGAAGCTTTCTTT	CASSSTGMNTEAFF
TRBJ2-3	16	TRBD1	TRBV28	NA	TGTGCCAGCAGTTTTGCCGGGGACAGGGGGTCAGATACGCAGTATTTT	CASSFAGDRGSDTQYF
TRBJ1-4	16	NA	TRBV7-2	NA	TGTGCCAGCAGTTTGCCAAACAGGGTAACTAATGAAAAACTGTTTTTT	CASSLPNRVTNEKLFF
TRBJ2-4	15	NA	TRBV28	NA	TGTGCCAGCAGTGTCCCCCAGGGTATCAAAAACATTCAGTACTTC	CASSVPQGIKNIQYF
TRBJ1-1	14	TRBD1	TRBV3-1/TRBV3-2	NA	TGTGCCAGCAGCCCCTGGGACAGGGACACTGAAGCTTTCTTT	CASSPWDRDTEAFF
TRBJ1-3	15	TRBD1	TRBV2	NA	TGTGCCAGCAGTGGGGGGGACAGGTCTGGAAACACCATATATTTT	CASSGGDRSGNTIYF
TRBJ2-1	15	NA	TRBV27	NA	TGTGCCAGCAGTTTACGGCTAGGATGGGACAATGAGCAGTTCTTC	CASSLRLGWDNEQFF
TRBJ1-2	15	TRBD1	TRBV28	once	TGTGCCAGCAGGACGATGGGACAGTCGAACTATGGCTACACCTTC	CASRTMGQSNYGYTF
TRBJ1-5	15	TRBD1	TRBV18	NA	TGTGCCAGCTCACTGGAGACAGGGGGCTACCAGCCCCAGCATTTT	CASSLETGGYQPQHF
TRBJ1-2	16	TRBD1	TRBV9	few	TGTGCCAGCACCCCCGGGACAGGGTCCCATGGTTATGGCTACACCTTC	CASTPGTGSHGYGYTF
TRBJ2-5	15	TRBD1	TRBV6-5	once	TGTGCCAGCAGTCCTCGGACAGGGGCTTTGGAGACCCAGTACTTC	CASSPRTGALETQYF
TRBJ2-1	14	TRBD2	TRBV2	NA	TGTGCCAGCAAGCTAGCGGGGGCCTACAATGAGCAGTTCTTC	CASKLAGAYNEQFF
TRBJ2-7	13	TRBD2	TRBV14	NA	TGTGCCAGCAGGAGTAGCGGGGCCTACGAGCAGTACTTC	CASRSSGAYEQYF
TRBJ2-3	15	NA	TRBV28	NA	TGTGCCAGCAGTTTTTCACAGGGTTTCGCAGATACGCAGTATTTT	CASSFSQGFADTQYF
TRBJ1-1	13	TRBD1	TRBV28	NA	TGTGCCAGCAGCCTAGACAGGGACACTGAAGCTTTCTTT	CASSLDRDTEAFF
TRBJ2-7	16	TRBD2	TRBV5-4	NA	TGTGCCAGCAGCCCCCCCGGACTAGCGGGAGCCGACGAGCAGTACTTC	CASSPPGLAGADEQYF
TRBJ2-2	14	NA	TRBV20-1	NA	TGCAGTGCTAGTATGGGAGACTATTTCGGGGAGCTGTTTTTT	CSASMGDYFGELFF
TRBJ1-2	15	TRBD1	TRBV5-8	NA	TGTGCCAGCAGCCCGCGGCCGGGACAGGGCTATGGCTACACCTTC	CASSPRPGQGYGYTF
TRBJ1-2	14	NA	TRBV30	NA	TGTGCCTGGAGTGGGCAGGCTATTAACTATGGCTACACCTTC	CAWSGQAINYGYTF
TRBJ1-1	13	TRBD1	TRBV2	few	TGTGCCAGCAGGGACGACAGGGTTACTGAAGCTTTCTTT	CASRDDRVTEAFF
TRBJ2-3	15	TRBD2	TRBV29-1	NA	TGCAGCGTTGAAGATCCTAGCGGGAGAACAGATACGCAGTATTTT	CSVEDPSGRTDTQYF
TRBJ2-7	16	NA	TRBV21-1	NA	TGTGCCAGCAGCAAAGATGGCGGGACAGACCATTACAAGCAGTACTTC	CASSKDGGTDHYKQYF
TRBJ2-7	11	NA	TRBV29-1	NA	TGCAGCGTCATAAGGAGCTACGAGCAGTACTTC	CSVIRSYEQYF
TRBJ2-3	14	TRBD2	TRBV3-1/TRBV3-2	NA	TGTGCCAGCAGCCCGACTAGCGGGACGAATACGCAGTATTTT	CASSPTSGTNTQYF
TRBJ1-6	15	TRBD1	TRBV3-1/TRBV3-2	NA	TGTGCCAGCAGTATCAGACAGGGAAGAAGTTCACCCCTCCACTTT	CASSIRQGRSSPLHF
TRBJ1-1	13	NA	TRBV12-3/TRBV12-4	NA	TGTGCCAGCATCCCGGACAGCTACACTGAAGCTTTCTTT	CASIPDSYTEAFF
TRBJ2-7	14	NA	TRBV21-1	NA	TGTGCCAGCAGCGCCCAGGGACTAGGTGGCGAGCAGTACTTC	CASSAQGLGGEQYF
TRBJ1-5	15	TRBD1	TRBV9	NA	TGTGCCAGCAGCGTGGGACAGGGGTTTGGTCAGCCCCAGCATTTT	CASSVGQGFGQPQHF
TRBJ1-6	15	NA	TRBV27	NA	TGTGCCAGCAGTTTATCGGGCTCAGCCGGTTCACCCCTCCACTTT	CASSLSGSAGSPLHF
TRBJ2-5	21	TRBD2	TRBV9	NA	TGTGCCAGCAGCCCCCGTAGTTGGACTGGGGCGGGGGGCTCGTGGGAAGAGACCCAGTACTTC	CASSPRSWTGAGGSWEETQYF
TRBJ2-2	15	NA	TRBV19	NA	TGTGCCAGTAGTATAGTCCCGGGATACACCGGGGAGCTGTTTTTT	CASSIVPGYTGELFF
TRBJ2-1	13	NA	TRBV6-1	once	TGTGCCAGCAGTGAATTTTACGGCAATGAGCAGTTCTTC	CASSEFYGNEQFF
TRBJ1-1	17	TRBD1	TRBV29-1	NA	TGCAGCGTTGAAGATCGACAGGGCGTCTGGAAGGGCACTGAAGCTTTCTTT	CSVEDRQGVWKGTEAFF
TRBJ1-2	14	TRBD1	TRBV6-5	NA	TGTGCCAGCAGGCGCGGACAGGGAGACTATGGCTACACCTTC	CASRRGQGDYGYTF
TRBJ2-1	15	TRBD2	TRBV27	NA	TGTGCCAGCATGGGGGGGGACTCTGGATCTGGTGAGCAGTTCTTC	CASMGGDSGSGEQFF
TRBJ2-1	12	NA	TRBV28	NA	TGTGCCAGCAGTCTATTAAACAATGAGCAGTTCTTC	CASSLLNNEQFF
TRBJ1-4	16	TRBD1	TRBV6-6	NA	TGTGCCAGCAGTTCTGGACAGGGACTATGGGGTGAAAAACTGTTTTTT	CASSSGQGLWGEKLFF
TRBJ1-1	14	NA	TRBV5-1	NA	TGCGCCAGCAGCCCGGGGACATCGCACACTGAAGCTTTCTTT	CASSPGTSHTEAFF
TRBJ2-1	14	NA	TRBV7-3	NA	TGTGCCAGCAGCTTAAACGGGGACTACAATGAGCAGTTCTTC	CASSLNGDYNEQFF
TRBJ1-1	14	NA	TRBV28	once	TGTGCCAGCAACACCGGGACAACGAACACTGAAGCTTTCTTT	CASNTGTTNTEAFF
TRBJ2-1	16	TRBD2	TRBV20-1	NA	TGCAGTGCTAGTGGGGGACTAGCGGGAGGTGGTGGTGAGCAGTTCTTC	CSASGGLAGGGGEQFF
TRBJ2-1	16	TRBD1	TRBV19	few	TGTGCCAGTAGTATAAGGGGGACAGGGGACAAAAATGAGCAGTTCTTC	CASSIRGTGDKNEQFF
TRBJ2-1	15	TRBD2	TRBV27	NA	TGTGCCAGCAGGCTACTAGCGGGAGGGGTGAATGAGCAGTTCTTC	CASRLLAGGVNEQFF
TRBJ1-1	14	NA	TRBV2	NA	TGTGCCAGCAGTGCCATGACAGGCCTCGATGAAGCTTTCTTT	CASSAMTGLDEAFF
TRBJ2-2	15	TRBD2	TRBV11-3	NA	TGTGCCAGCAGCGATAGCGGGAGGGCCTCAGGGGAGCTGTTTTTT	CASSDSGRASGELFF